This T cell receptor beta chain is drawn from a study of regulatory T cells in long-lasting Graves disease. This clonotype was seen at least ten times. Its antigen is still unknown. The CDR3 has 15 residues. V shed 6 bases and J 5 bases; nucleotides not matched to a gene: 11. Broader study findings: New patients shared 966 public clonotypes, and persistent patients shared more, with 2,741. Newly diagnosed Graves' patients exceeded persistent ones in TCR diversity. Gene preferences differed: TRBV28, TRBJ1-2, TRBJ2-5 in persistent cases.

Investigators prepared the TCR beta libraries by applying iRepertoire HTBI primers and Arm-PCR of CDR3 regions. TCRdb used MiXCR to reprocess the multiplex PCR reads, holding one entry per CDR3 protein. The table includes about 470,000 distinct CDR3 sequences, approximately 21% detected once. Time point defined: persistent/refractory GD, antithyroid drugs over 5 years with positive TRAb. The TCR library was made from RNA that had been extracted from PBMCs in TRIzol. Blood from the periphery, nine milliliters in all, was drawn into EDTA tubes. The rearrangement joins TRBV12-3 or TRBV12-4 to TRBJ2-7; 9 bases map to TRBD2. The sequencing here drew on peripheral blood mononuclear cells (PBMCs), taken when the disease was refractory, from a patient treated with antithyroid drugs. The TCR sequence derives from a female donor with Graves disease. The CDR3 DNA is TGTGCCAGCAGCTCGGACCATCTAGCGGGAAACGAGCAGTACTTC. Encoded protein: CASSSDHLAGNEQYF.